This TCR beta chain was identified in a study of T-cell reconstitution after alpha-beta-depleted transplantation in children. The CDR3 is made up of 16 amino acids. The V and J ends lost 6 bases and 2 bases, in that order; junction bases with no gene match: 10. This clonotype turned up a few times. Unique molecular identifiers featured in how the TCRbeta library was prepared. TCRdb re-called the PCR reads with MiXCR, one entry per CDR3 protein. The top ten hold less than 4.5% of the sample, which has fewer than 400,000 distinct CDR3 sequences, roughly 20% seen once. The TCR sequence derives from a human donor who donated a stem cell graft to a child with acute myeloid leukemia. V is TRBV12-3 or TRBV12-4 and J is TRBJ1-2; 9 nucleotides match TRBD1. Specimen: PBMCs from the stem cell graft donor, collected from the stem cell graft. CDR3 coding DNA: TGTGCCAGCAGGGAAACCGGGACAGGGAAAAACTATGGCTACACCTTC. Translation gives CASRETGTGKNYGYTF.